This is a list of T cell receptor beta chains from one sample in a study of cytomegalovirus exposure and HLA in healthy donors. Libraries were prepared by immunoSEQ multiplex PCR; TCRdb keeps only in-frame clonotypes and omits some of them. The repertoire holds 70,000 to 100,000 clones, with about 84% as singletons. Source material: PBMCs. The receptor set was obtained from a man between 18 and 29 years old in good health and CMV-seronegative. Each CDR3 is given with its conserved first and last residue. A D gene is named only where the DNA matches it firmly. Not every row has a clone size; where given, it reads once, few, many or a size class.

abundance: .; len: 14; v_gene: TRBV6-5; d_gene: TRBD1; j_gene: TRBJ2-7; CDR3aa: CASSTTDRAYEQYF; CDR3nt: TGTGCCAGCAGTACTACGGACAGGGCCTACGAGCAGTACTTC
abundance: .; len: 14; v_gene: TRBV7-8; d_gene: TRBD1; j_gene: TRBJ2-1; CDR3aa: CASTLDRAAVEQFF; CDR3nt: TGTGCCAGCACCCTGGACAGGGCGGCGGTGGAGCAGTTCTTC
abundance: .; len: 17; v_gene: TRBV5-6; d_gene: TRBD1; j_gene: TRBJ1-6; CDR3aa: CASSIRTGNSYNSPLHF; CDR3nt: TGTGCCAGCAGCATTAGGACAGGGAACTCCTATAATTCACCCCTCCACTTT
abundance: .; len: 17; v_gene: TRBV7-9; d_gene: TRBD1; j_gene: TRBJ2-2; CDR3aa: CASSSLSPGGLSGELFF; CDR3nt: TGTGCCAGCAGCTCGTTATCTCCAGGGGGCCTTAGCGGGGAGCTGTTTTTT
abundance: .; len: 13; v_gene: TRBV5-6; d_gene: .; j_gene: TRBJ1-2; CDR3aa: CASSLRQGDGYTF; CDR3nt: TGTGCCAGCAGCTTGCGTCAGGGCGATGGCTACACCTTC
abundance: .; len: 15; v_gene: TRBV19; d_gene: .; j_gene: TRBJ2-3; CDR3aa: CASSIVAVSTDTQYF; CDR3nt: TGTGCCAGTAGTATAGTAGCGGTAAGCACAGATACGCAGTATTTT
abundance: .; len: 15; v_gene: TRBV29-1; d_gene: .; j_gene: TRBJ2-3; CDR3aa: CSARQRGSSTDTQYF; CDR3nt: TGCAGCGCCCGTCAAAGGGGGTCTAGCACAGATACGCAGTATTTT
abundance: .; len: 17; v_gene: TRBV7-8; d_gene: TRBD2; j_gene: TRBJ2-5; CDR3aa: CASSLGPGTSGKETQYF; CDR3nt: TGTGCCAGCAGCTTAGGGCCCGGGACTAGCGGAAAAGAGACCCAGTACTTC
abundance: .; len: 16; v_gene: TRBV4-1; d_gene: .; j_gene: TRBJ1-1; CDR3aa: CASSQEWQGPNTEAFF; CDR3nt: TGCGCCAGCAGCCAAGAATGGCAGGGGCCGAACACTGAAGCTTTCTTT
abundance: .; len: 14; v_gene: TRBV27; d_gene: .; j_gene: TRBJ1-5; CDR3aa: CASMEQGSNQPQHF; CDR3nt: TGTGCCAGCATGGAGCAGGGGAGCAATCAGCCCCAGCATTTT
abundance: .; len: 16; v_gene: TRBV4-2; d_gene: .; j_gene: TRBJ1-2; CDR3aa: CASSQETGEANYGYTF; CDR3nt: TGTGCCAGCAGCCAAGAAACGGGGGAAGCTAACTATGGCTACACCTTC
abundance: .; len: 13; v_gene: TRBV5-4; d_gene: .; j_gene: TRBJ1-2; CDR3aa: CASSFKTDYGYTF; CDR3nt: TGTGCCAGCAGCTTTAAGACAGACTATGGCTACACCTTC
abundance: .; len: 16; v_gene: TRBV9; d_gene: TRBD1; j_gene: TRBJ2-6; CDR3aa: CASSGTGGAGANVLTF; CDR3nt: TGTGCCAGCAGCGGGACAGGGGGCGCTGGGGCCAACGTCCTGACTTTC
abundance: .; len: 13; v_gene: TRBV7-8; d_gene: .; j_gene: TRBJ1-2; CDR3aa: CASSLGSGSGYTF; CDR3nt: TGTGCCAGCAGCTTAGGTTCAGGGTCTGGCTACACCTTC
abundance: .; len: 14; v_gene: TRBV5-4; d_gene: .; j_gene: TRBJ2-2; CDR3aa: CASSFPGDTGELFF; CDR3nt: TGTGCCAGCAGCTTCCCAGGGGATACCGGGGAGCTGTTTTTT
abundance: few; len: 15; v_gene: TRBV19; d_gene: .; j_gene: TRBJ2-3; CDR3aa: CASRGASSSTDTQYF; CDR3nt: TGTGCCAGTAGGGGGGCCTCCTCTAGCACAGATACGCAGTATTTT
abundance: .; len: 19; v_gene: TRBV9; d_gene: TRBD1; j_gene: TRBJ2-7; CDR3aa: CASSVSARPYRGGSYEQYF; CDR3nt: TGTGCCAGCAGCGTGAGCGCTCGGCCCTACAGGGGTGGCTCCTACGAGCAGTACTTC
abundance: .; len: 13; v_gene: TRBV29-1; d_gene: .; j_gene: TRBJ2-1; CDR3aa: CSVVGVKYNEQFF; CDR3nt: TGCAGCGTTGTAGGGGTTAAGTACAATGAGCAGTTCTTC
abundance: .; len: 13; v_gene: TRBV5-1; d_gene: TRBD1; j_gene: TRBJ1-2; CDR3aa: CARRTGTHYGYTF; CDR3nt: TGCGCCAGGAGGACAGGGACCCACTATGGCTACACCTTC
abundance: .; len: 14; v_gene: TRBV5-1; d_gene: TRBD1; j_gene: TRBJ1-4; CDR3aa: CASSVDRGFEKLFF; CDR3nt: TGCGCCAGCAGCGTGGACAGGGGATTCGAAAAACTGTTTTTT
abundance: .; len: 16; v_gene: TRBV9; d_gene: TRBD1; j_gene: TRBJ2-5; CDR3aa: CASSKISGTGGETQYF; CDR3nt: TGTGCCAGCAGCAAAATATCCGGGACAGGGGGAGAGACCCAGTACTTC
abundance: .; len: 14; v_gene: TRBV25-1; d_gene: .; j_gene: TRBJ2-1; CDR3aa: CASSEFSSYNEQFF; CDR3nt: TGTGCCAGCAGTGAATTTAGCTCCTACAATGAGCAGTTCTTC
abundance: few; len: 14; v_gene: TRBV9; d_gene: .; j_gene: TRBJ1-4; CDR3aa: CASSPQKTNEKLFF; CDR3nt: TGTGCCAGCAGCCCACAGAAAACGAATGAAAAACTGTTTTTT
abundance: .; len: 15; v_gene: TRBV2; d_gene: TRBD1; j_gene: TRBJ1-6; CDR3aa: CASSEGQGARSPLHF; CDR3nt: TGTGCCAGCAGTGAAGGACAGGGGGCGCGTTCACCCCTCCACTTT
abundance: once; len: 15; v_gene: TRBV19; d_gene: TRBD1; j_gene: TRBJ1-2; CDR3aa: CASSPFGTGVNGYTF; CDR3nt: TGTGCCAGTAGTCCGTTCGGGACAGGGGTAAATGGCTACACCTTC
abundance: .; len: 14; v_gene: TRBV19; d_gene: TRBD1; j_gene: TRBJ2-7; CDR3aa: CASSFRDSAYEQYF; CDR3nt: TGTGCCAGTAGTTTCCGGGACAGTGCCTACGAGCAGTACTTC
abundance: few; len: 16; v_gene: TRBV6-6; d_gene: TRBD1; j_gene: TRBJ2-7; CDR3aa: CASSPRRGQGDHEQYF; CDR3nt: TGTGCCAGCAGTCCCCGAAGGGGACAGGGAGACCACGAGCAGTACTTC
abundance: .; len: 18; v_gene: TRBV5-1; d_gene: TRBD1; j_gene: TRBJ2-1; CDR3aa: CASSPQPPGTGTYNEQFF; CDR3nt: TGCGCCAGCAGCCCCCAGCCACCCGGGACAGGGACCTACAATGAGCAGTTCTTC
abundance: .; len: 16; v_gene: TRBV18; d_gene: TRBD1; j_gene: TRBJ1-5; CDR3aa: CASSAIQGEGNQPQHF; CDR3nt: TGTGCCAGCTCAGCGATACAGGGGGAGGGCAATCAGCCCCAGCATTTT
abundance: .; len: 13; v_gene: TRBV30; d_gene: .; j_gene: TRBJ1-5; CDR3aa: CASESGGNQPQHF; CDR3nt: TGTGCCTCTGAATCAGGGGGCAATCAGCCCCAGCATTTT
abundance: .; len: 17; v_gene: TRBV9; d_gene: .; j_gene: TRBJ2-3; CDR3aa: CASSVTKGELGTDTQYF; CDR3nt: TGTGCCAGCAGCGTAACGAAGGGGGAATTGGGCACAGATACGCAGTATTTT
abundance: .; len: 14; v_gene: TRBV5-1; d_gene: TRBD1; j_gene: TRBJ1-2; CDR3aa: CASSLEQGGDGYTF; CDR3nt: TGCGCCAGCAGCTTGGAACAGGGGGGGGATGGCTACACCTTC
abundance: .; len: 12; v_gene: TRBV11-3; d_gene: .; j_gene: TRBJ1-1; CDR3aa: CASRTLNTEAFF; CDR3nt: TGTGCCAGCAGGACACTGAACACTGAAGCTTTCTTT
abundance: .; len: 15; v_gene: TRBV9; d_gene: TRBD2; j_gene: TRBJ2-1; CDR3aa: CASSVTSEVLNEQFF; CDR3nt: TGTGCCAGCAGCGTTACTAGCGAAGTCCTCAATGAGCAGTTCTTC
abundance: .; len: 14; v_gene: TRBV7-6; d_gene: .; j_gene: TRBJ1-2; CDR3aa: CASSLNRGRDGYTF; CDR3nt: TGTGCCAGCAGCTTAAATCGAGGGAGGGATGGCTACACCTTC
abundance: .; len: 16; v_gene: TRBV13; d_gene: .; j_gene: TRBJ2-5; CDR3aa: CASSLGSGGHQETQYF; CDR3nt: TGTGCCAGCAGCTTAGGGTCCGGTGGGCACCAAGAGACCCAGTACTTC
abundance: .; len: 16; v_gene: TRBV7-6; d_gene: TRBD2; j_gene: TRBJ2-3; CDR3aa: CASSFELAGITDTQYF; CDR3nt: TGTGCCAGCAGCTTTGAACTAGCGGGGATCACAGATACGCAGTATTTT
abundance: .; len: 15; v_gene: TRBV10-1; d_gene: .; j_gene: TRBJ1-1; CDR3aa: CASSSSSTERTEAFF; CDR3nt: TGCGCCAGCAGTTCTTCTTCGACAGAGCGCACTGAAGCTTTCTTT
abundance: few; len: 11; v_gene: TRBV29-1; d_gene: TRBD1; j_gene: TRBJ1-1; CDR3aa: CSVSQGAGAFF; CDR3nt: TGCAGCGTTTCCCAGGGGGCGGGGGCTTTCTTT
abundance: once; len: 14; v_gene: TRBV6-1; d_gene: .; j_gene: TRBJ2-1; CDR3aa: CAFRAGNSYNEQFF; CDR3nt: TGTGCCTTCAGGGCGGGGAACTCCTACAATGAGCAGTTCTTC
abundance: .; len: 15; v_gene: TRBV27; d_gene: TRBD1; j_gene: TRBJ2-7; CDR3aa: CASSSRTGDYYEQYF; CDR3nt: TGTGCCAGCAGTTCTCGGACAGGCGATTACTACGAGCAGTACTTC
abundance: .; len: 17; v_gene: TRBV7-6; d_gene: TRBD1; j_gene: TRBJ2-7; CDR3aa: CASSWKPGQGSSYEQYF; CDR3nt: TGTGCCAGCAGCTGGAAACCGGGACAGGGTTCCTCCTACGAGCAGTACTTC